The clone carrying this TCR beta chain has ten or more counts. Its antigen remains unidentified. The data stem from a study of human T cells and chemical hapten exposure. Germline V gene sequence: CDR1 LNHDA, CDR2 SQIVND (reference sequence). This CDR3 is 13 amino acids long. The V and J ends lost 4 bases and 4 bases respectively, with 8 bases between them. Whole-study findings and limits: Donor immune responses may differ from healthy people's, since all donors had alopecia. Expanded TCRs showed more large CDR3 clusters than pre-sensitization or healthy control sets.

This sample's time point: patch test 1, 2 weeks after DPC sensitization. Stated treatment: therapeutic diphenylcyclopropenone sensitization with weekly scalp DPC. MiXCR, applied by TCRdb to the RACE reads, yields one record per CDR3 protein. This table holds about 56,000 distinct CDR3 sequences, about 9% found once. Sequencing used whole blood, obtained in connection with sensitization to the hapten diphenylcyclopropenone (DPC). The clonotype originates from a woman aged 40 to 50 with alopecia areata. Some clones in this sample may be carry-over from other donors' samples. This chain links TRBV19 with TRBJ2-1, with a possible D match to TRBD2 (6 bases). CDR3 in amino acids: CASSNGGYNEQFF. The CDR3 bases are TGTGCCAGTAGTAACGGGGGTTACAATGAGCAGTTCTTC.